A single sample gave rise to the 15 T cell receptor beta chains below, sequenced in a study of T cells in Graves' hyperthyroidism and ophthalmopathy. The source material, RNA transcripts, was used to amplify TCR beta CDR3 regions. Primed by the HTBI set, a first-round RT-PCR was run on the TCR CDR3. TCRdb used MiXCR to reprocess the multiplex PCR reads, holding one entry per CDR3 protein. The data show 400,000 to 500,000 distinct CDR3 sequences, with roughly 14% seen just once and around 14% held by the top ten. The sample was blood. These TCRs come from a man between 18 and 35 years old with Graves' ophthalmopathy.

The chain couples TRBV6-1 to TRBJ2-5; 7 positions match TRBD1. The trim removed 11 bases at V and 0 bases at J, leaving 3 bases unmatched. Germline values: CDR1 MNHNS, CDR2 SASEGT. CDR3 size: 12 residues. The CDR3 DNA is TGTGCCCTGGGGACAGACCAAGAGACCCAGTACTTC. Amino acid sequence: CALGTDQETQYF.

Points on this clonotype: This CDR3 is missing its conserved last phenylalanine or tryptophan, likely due to a read error. V gene TRBV5-4 combines with J gene TRBJ2-7; D possibly uses TRBD1 or TRBD2 (6 bases each). The CDR3 is 16 amino acids. Trimming took 2 bases from V and 6 from J, leaving 21 bases between them. The germline V gene encodes CDR1 SGHNT and CDR2 YYREEE (reference sequence). The CDR3 here is CASSFGGGGSQSEQYL. The DNA for the CDR3 is TGTGCCAGCAGCTTTGGTGGAGGGGGGAGCCAGAGCGAGCAGTACCTC.

The chain couples TRBV6-5 to TRBJ2-2; D may be TRBD1 (6 bases). CDR3 length equals 16 residues. The germline V gene has CDR1 MNHEY and CDR2 SVGAGI. V was cut by 0 bases and J by 4 bases, with 12 bases left in between. In DNA form, the CDR3 reads TGTGCCAGCAGTTACTCGATAGGGGGACCCACCGGGGAGCTGTTTTTT. Translation: CASSYSIGGPTGELFF.

This clonotype occurred a few times. The chain joins TRBV4-2 to TRBJ1-1; D is undetermined. The CDR3 runs to 15 residues. Germline V gene sequence: CDR1 LGHNA, CDR2 YNFKEQ. Trimming stripped 0 bases from V and 4 bases from J, with 12 bases between. In DNA, the CDR3 is TGTGCCAGCAGCCAAGACGGAGGGATGGGCACTGAAGCTTTCTTT. Translating gives CASSQDGGMGTEAFF.

This clonotype appeared many times. This chain connects TRBV5-1 to TRBJ2-3; D might be TRBD1 (6 bases). This CDR3 region has 14 residues. Trimming cost V 0 bases and J 6 bases, with 11 bases left between them. Germline V gives CDR1 SGHRS, CDR2 YFSETQ. This chain's CDR3 is CASSLAQGADTQYF. CDR3 DNA sequence: TGCGCCAGCAGCTTGGCACAGGGCGCGGATACGCAGTATTTT.

Note on this clonotype: This may come from a read error, since a much larger clone is one base off. The J gene is TRBJ2-7, the V gene TRBV7-6; 8 bases are a match to TRBD1. The CDR3 spans 16 residues. Germline V gene sequence: CDR1 SGHVS, CDR2 FNYEAQ. V gave up 5 bases and J gave up 4 bases; unmatched junction bases: 13. The CDR3 sequence is CASSPKPTGDGYEQYF. CDR3 in DNA: TGTGCCAGCAGCCCCAAGCCGACAGGGGATGGTTACGAGCAGTACTTC. Full variable domain (missing parts from reference TRBV7-6 and TRBJ2-7): GAGVSQSPRYKVTKRGQDVALRCDPISGHVSLYWYRQALGQGPEFLTYFNYEAQQDKSGLPNDRFSAERPEGSISTLTIQRTEQRDSAMYRCASSPKPTGDGYEQYFGPGTRLTVT.

In this sample, this clonotype turned up a few times. The chain carries TRBV5-5 and TRBJ1-1; D is perhaps TRBD1 (5 bases). Germline CDR1 and CDR2: SGHKS and YYEKEE (reference sequence). There are 15 residues in the CDR3. V was clipped by 6 bases and J by 5 bases, with 20 bases between them. CDR3 in amino acids: CASTPGRGVGTEAFF. DNA for the CDR3: TGTGCCAGCACCCCGGGACGGGGGGTGGGTACTGAAGCTTTCTTT.

This clonotype was detected a few times. The genes are TRBV20-1 and TRBJ2-5, with TRBD2 as a possible D gene (6 bases). This CDR3 region has 14 residues. Germline lookup yields CDR1 DFQATT and CDR2 SNEGSKA (reference sequence). Trimming removed 1 base at V and 1 base at J, with 10 bases between. The CDR3: CSARAGDFQETQYF. CDR3 sequence (DNA): TGCAGTGCTAGAGCGGGGGATTTCCAAGAGACCCAGTACTTC.

This clonotype occurred many times. The V gene is TRBV5-1, the J gene TRBJ2-1; 10 positions agree with TRBD1. The trim removed 0 bases at V and 7 bases at J, leaving 4 bases unmatched. Germline loops: CDR1 SGHRS, CDR2 YFSETQ. The CDR3 totals 15 residues. CDR3 in DNA: TGCGCCAGCAGCTTGGTAGGGGACAGGGGTAATGAGCAGTTCTTC. This codes for CASSLVGDRGNEQFF.

This clonotype was observed a handful of times. The chain couples TRBV7-6 to TRBJ2-2; D might be TRBD2 (5 bases). Germline V gene sequence: CDR1 SGHVS, CDR2 FNYEAQ. CDR3 length: 18 residues. Trimming took off 3 bases at V and 4 bases at J, with 21 bases between the two ends. CDR3 amino acids: CASSFGLKSPAGTGELFF. Written as DNA, the CDR3 is TGTGCCAGCAGCTTCGGGCTGAAAAGTCCCGCGGGCACCGGGGAGCTGTTTTTT.

Comment on this clonotype: This could be a read error, since a much larger clone is one nucleotide away. J is TRBJ1-1 and V is TRBV29-1, with TRBD1 matching over 8 bases. The CDR3 covers 13 residues. J gave up 3 bases and V 7 bases, and 7 bases lay outside the gene matches. Germline V gene lookup returns CDR1 SQVTM and CDR2 ANQGSEA. This chain's CDR3 is CSAQGASDTEAFF. For the CDR3, the DNA is TGCAGCGCGCAGGGGGCTTCCGACACTGAAGCTTTCTTT. Full variable domain (missing parts from reference TRBV29-1 and TRBJ1-1): SAVISQKPSRDICQRGTSLTIQCQVDSQVTMMFWYRQQPGQSLTLIATANQGSEATYESGFVIDKFPISRPNLTFSTLTVSNMSPEDSSIYLCSAQGASDTEAFFGQGTRLTVV.

Concerning this clonotype: This may be a read error: a much more frequent sequence differs by one nucleotide. V usage is TRBV20-1 and J usage is TRBJ2-5; 7 bases are a match to TRBD1. The CDR3 has 17 amino acids. Germline CDR1 and CDR2: DFQATT and SNEGSKA (reference sequence). V lost 3 bases to trimming and J lost 0 bases; unmatched junction nucleotides: 13. CDR3 protein: CSARTLTGLGHQETQYF. CDR3 DNA sequence: TGCAGTGCTAGGACCCTGACAGGGTTGGGGCACCAAGAGACCCAGTACTTC.

The V call is TRBV4-1, the J call TRBJ2-3; D is undetermined. The CDR3 has 15 amino acids. V dropped 4 bases and J dropped 4 bases, with 15 bases sitting between them. Germline V gene lookup returns CDR1 MGHRA and CDR2 YSYEKL. CDR3 nucleotides: TGCGCCAGCAGCCCCTTAGGTACGGGCCCAGATACGCAGTATTTT. Translation gives CASSPLGTGPDTQYF.

About this clonotype itself: A read error may be the cause here, since a much bigger clone is one base away. V gene TRBV5-1 combines with J gene TRBJ2-3; possible D gene TRBD2, 6 bases. The CDR3 loop spans 14 amino acids. Germline V lookup: CDR1 SGHRS, CDR2 YFSETQ. V shed 4 bases and J shed 5 bases, with 14 bases lying between them. The DNA of the CDR3 is TGCGCCAGCAGCCGGGGGACCTCGGGAGATACGCAGTATTTT. Its translation: CASSRGTSGDTQYF.

This clonotype was seen at least ten times. The chain links TRBV3-1 to TRBJ2-7, with 9 bases lining up with TRBD2. The ends lost 1 base at V and 3 bases at J; junction bases unmatched: 10. CDR3 size: 17 residues. Germline-derived CDR1 and CDR2 are LGHDT and YNNKEL (reference sequence). The CDR3 is CASSQGRGGRALYEQYF. For the CDR3, the DNA is TGTGCCAGCAGCCAAGGGAGGGGCGGGAGGGCCCTCTACGAGCAGTACTTC.